This T cell receptor beta chain was sequenced for a study of shared clonotypes between healthy human individuals. Findings and limits, study-wide: Apart from blood, nothing was sampled; tissue repertoires likely differ.

For this clone: The antigen is undetermined.

Approximately 210 ng DNA, approximately 30,000 T cell genomes, went into each sorted-subset replicate PCR. Sequenced by immunoSEQ multiplex PCR; TCRdb stores in-frame clones only, minus some. Found here are around 1.6 million clones, nearly 99% of them singletons; the top ten hold roughly 0.45%. The TCR was taken from a man between 25 and 39 years old in good health. Sequencing was performed on naive CD4+ T cells sorted from blood. Subset in this sample: CD45RA+ positively selected.

The CDR3 sequence is CASSRGLAGLETQYF. CDR3 coding DNA: TGCGCCAGCAGCCGGGGACTAGCGGGATTGGAGACCCAGTACTTC. The chain is built from TRBV5-1 and TRBJ2-5, with TRBD2 identical over 13 bases. CDR1 and CDR2 from the germline V gene are SGHRS and YFSETQ. Trimming cost V 4 bases and J 5 bases; bases outside gene matches: 5. The CDR3 extends over 15 amino acids.